This T cell receptor (beta chain) was obtained from a study of control samples from healthy donors and cancer patients. The CDR3 consists of 15 residues. Germline V gives CDR1 SGHNT, CDR2 YENEEA. V lost 2 bases and J 1 base, leaving 10 bases between the germline ends. Assay used: immunoSEQ multiplex PCR; TCRdb lists only in-frame clones, some missing. This sample has about 18,000 clones, with 86% found just once. The V call is TRBV11-3, the J call TRBJ2-3, with a tentative D call TRBD1 (6 bases). Input material: PBMCs. The origin of this receptor is a woman between 70 and 85 years old with colorectal cancer. Here the CDR3 reads CASSLWGQRTDTQYF. In nucleotides, the CDR3 is TGTGCCAGCAGCTTATGGGGGCAGCGCACAGATACGCAGTATTTT.